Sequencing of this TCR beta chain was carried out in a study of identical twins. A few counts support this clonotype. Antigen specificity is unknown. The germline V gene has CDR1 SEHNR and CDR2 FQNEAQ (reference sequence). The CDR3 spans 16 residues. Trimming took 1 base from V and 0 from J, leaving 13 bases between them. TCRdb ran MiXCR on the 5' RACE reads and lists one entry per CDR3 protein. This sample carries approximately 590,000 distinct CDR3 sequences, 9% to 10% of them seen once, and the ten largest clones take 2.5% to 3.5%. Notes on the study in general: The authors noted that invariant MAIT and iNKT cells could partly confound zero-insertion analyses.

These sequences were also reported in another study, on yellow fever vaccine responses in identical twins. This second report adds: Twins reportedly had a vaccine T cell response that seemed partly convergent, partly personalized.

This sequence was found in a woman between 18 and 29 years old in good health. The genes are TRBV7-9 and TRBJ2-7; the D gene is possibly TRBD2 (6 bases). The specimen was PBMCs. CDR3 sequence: CASSLVTGGYSYEQYF. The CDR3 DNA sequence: TGTGCCAGCAGCTTAGTCACCGGGGGTTACTCCTACGAGCAGTACTTC.